This T cell receptor (beta chain) was profiled in a study of graft-versus-host responses after intestinal transplantation. Study information: Among the recipients, all got anti-thymocyte globulin induction and then tacrolimus and steroids for 3 to 4 years.

Study-wide findings and caveats: Researchers found GvH clones in recipient marrow, and some showed up first in ileum or blood.

TCRdb keeps only in-frame clones here, not all; method: immunoSEQ multiplex PCR. Of approximately 89,000 clones in the sample, approximately 92% are singletons; the top ten hold about 1.1%. To note about this clone: Its cognate antigen is unknown.

The CDR3 totals 21 residues. CDR1 is SGHTA, CDR2 FQGTGA, per germline. V dropped 5 bases and J dropped 2 bases, with 31 bases sitting between them. Sequenced material: unstimulated CD8+ T cells sorted from spleen or lymph node cells, taken before transplant. This TCR was sampled from a human donor who was the organ donor for an intestinal transplant. The gene calls are TRBV7-3 and TRBJ2-1; possible D gene TRBD2, 5 bases. In DNA form, the CDR3 reads TGTGCCAGCAGCCCGCGGCTAGGCGGGTTTTACCCACACCACCCCTACAATGAGCAGTTCTTC. Translation: CASSPRLGGFYPHHPYNEQFF.